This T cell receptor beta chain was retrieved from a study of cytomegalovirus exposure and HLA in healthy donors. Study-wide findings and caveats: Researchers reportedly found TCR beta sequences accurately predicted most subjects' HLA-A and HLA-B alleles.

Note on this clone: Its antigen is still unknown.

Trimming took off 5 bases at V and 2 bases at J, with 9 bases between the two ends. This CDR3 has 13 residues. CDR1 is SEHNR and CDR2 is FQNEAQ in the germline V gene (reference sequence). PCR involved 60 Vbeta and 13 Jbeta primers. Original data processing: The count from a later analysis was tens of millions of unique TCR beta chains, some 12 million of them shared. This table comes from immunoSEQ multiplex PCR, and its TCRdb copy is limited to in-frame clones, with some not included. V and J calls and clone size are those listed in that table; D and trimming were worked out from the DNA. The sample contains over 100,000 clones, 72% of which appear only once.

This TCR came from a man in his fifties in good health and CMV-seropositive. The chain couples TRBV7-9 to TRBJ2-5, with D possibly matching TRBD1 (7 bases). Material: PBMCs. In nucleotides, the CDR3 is TGTGCCAGCAGCCCAGGGGGGCAAGAGACCCAGTACTTC. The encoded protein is CASSPGGQETQYF. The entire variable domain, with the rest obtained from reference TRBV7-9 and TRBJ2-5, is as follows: DTGVSQNPRHKITKRGQNVTFRCDPISEHNRLYWYRQTLGQGPEFLTYFQNEAQLEKSRLLSDRFSAERPKGSFSTLEIQRTEQGDSAMYLCASSPGGQETQYFGPGTRLLVL.